These 5 T cell receptor beta chains came from one sample sequenced in a study of Ad26.COV2.S vaccination and SARS-CoV-2 variants (dated by TCRdb to about 2021). The treatment or condition label on this specimen signifies: around 19 received Ad26.COV2.S at low or high dose, single or two shots; 5 received placebo; per-sample allocation not given. Repertoires of vaccine and placebo recipients were sequenced from samples taken on day 63 after the first injection. Library preparation employed the immunoSEQ multiplex PCR assay. TCRdb provides this immuneACCESS table in a form limited to in-frame rearrangements. Some clones are lacking; in checked studies, under half of them reflect an unresolved V gene, and why the rest are absent is not known. The sample contains fewer than 500,000 clones, roughly 89% of them found a single time. About 2.5% of the sample goes to the ten largest clones. Material: peripheral blood, obtained in a trial of Ad26.COV2.S vaccine versus placebo. The receptors were gathered from a person aged 18-65 years who received the Ad26.COV2.S COVID-19 vaccine or a placebo.

With regard to this clone: This may stem from a read error, because a much larger clone lies one nucleotide away. The chain links TRBV7-2 to TRBJ1-2; D remains ambiguous. The V end was cut by 5 bases, the J end by 4 bases, with 5 bases between. The CDR3 is made up of 11 amino acids. Germline lookup yields CDR1 SGHTA and CDR2 FQGNSA. CDR3 bases: TGTGCCAGCAGCCGGACCTATGGCTACACCTTC. It specifies CASSRTYGYTF.

The J gene is TRBJ2-2, the V gene TRBV6-2 or TRBV6-3; TRBD1 agrees at 9 bases. V shed 2 bases and J 3 bases; nucleotides not matched to a gene: 4. Per germline, CDR1 MNHEY and CDR2 SVGEGT. CDR3 length equals 16 residues. CDR3 region: CASSYNRGQDTGELFF. In DNA, the CDR3 is TGTGCCAGCAGTTACAACAGGGGGCAGGACACCGGGGAGCTGTTTTTT.

The J gene is TRBJ1-1, the V gene TRBV21-1; the D call TRBD1 from the table was never checked on the DNA. TRBV21-1 is a pseudogene segment. The length of the CDR3 is 14 residues. CDR3 sequence reads: CASSKTQGHTEAFF. The CDR3 nucleotides read TGTGCCAGCAGCAAAACACAGGGCCACACTGAAGCTTTCTTT.

The chain combines TRBV3-1 (or the pseudogene TRBV3-2) with TRBJ1-1; unclear D gene. Germline assignment: CDR1 LGHDT and CDR2 YNNKEL (reference sequence). CDR3 size: 12 residues. The V end lost 3 bases, the J end lost 1 base, and 3 bases lay between the germline ends. CDR3 loop: CASSHRNTEAFF. Written as DNA, the CDR3 is TGTGCCAGCAGCCACAGGAACACTGAAGCTTTCTTT.

The J gene is TRBJ2-7, the V gene TRBV19; D is uncertain. The CDR3 is 13 amino acids. Germline V gene data show CDR1 as LNHDA and CDR2 as SQIVND (reference sequence). V was cut by 5 bases and J by 2 bases, with 10 bases left in between. The CDR3 spells CASSDAWTYEQYF. The CDR3 nucleotides are TGTGCCAGTAGTGACGCCTGGACCTACGAGCAGTACTTC. Filled out from reference TRBV19 and TRBJ2-7, the complete variable domain reads DGGITQSPKYLFRKEGQNVTLSCEQNLNHDAMYWYRQDPGQGLRLIYYSQIVNDFQKGDIAEGYSVSREKKESFPLTVTSAQKNPTAFYLCASSDAWTYEQYFGPGTRLTVT.